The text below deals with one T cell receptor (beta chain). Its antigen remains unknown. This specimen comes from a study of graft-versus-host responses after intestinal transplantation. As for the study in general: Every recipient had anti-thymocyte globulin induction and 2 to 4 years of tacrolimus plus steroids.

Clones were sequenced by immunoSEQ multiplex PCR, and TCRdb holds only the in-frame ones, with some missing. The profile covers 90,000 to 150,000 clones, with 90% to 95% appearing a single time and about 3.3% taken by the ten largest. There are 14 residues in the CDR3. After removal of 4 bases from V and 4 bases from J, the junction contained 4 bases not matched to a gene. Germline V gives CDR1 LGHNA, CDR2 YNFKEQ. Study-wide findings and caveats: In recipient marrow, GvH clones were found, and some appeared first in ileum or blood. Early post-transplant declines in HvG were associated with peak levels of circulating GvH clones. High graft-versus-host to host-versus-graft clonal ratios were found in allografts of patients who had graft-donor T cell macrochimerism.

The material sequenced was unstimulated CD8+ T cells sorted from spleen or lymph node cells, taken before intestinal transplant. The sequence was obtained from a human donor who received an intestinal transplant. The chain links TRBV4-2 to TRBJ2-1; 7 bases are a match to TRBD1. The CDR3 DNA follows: TGTGCCAGCAGCCCGGACAGGAGTTACAATGAGCAGTTCTTC. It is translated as CASSPDRSYNEQFF.